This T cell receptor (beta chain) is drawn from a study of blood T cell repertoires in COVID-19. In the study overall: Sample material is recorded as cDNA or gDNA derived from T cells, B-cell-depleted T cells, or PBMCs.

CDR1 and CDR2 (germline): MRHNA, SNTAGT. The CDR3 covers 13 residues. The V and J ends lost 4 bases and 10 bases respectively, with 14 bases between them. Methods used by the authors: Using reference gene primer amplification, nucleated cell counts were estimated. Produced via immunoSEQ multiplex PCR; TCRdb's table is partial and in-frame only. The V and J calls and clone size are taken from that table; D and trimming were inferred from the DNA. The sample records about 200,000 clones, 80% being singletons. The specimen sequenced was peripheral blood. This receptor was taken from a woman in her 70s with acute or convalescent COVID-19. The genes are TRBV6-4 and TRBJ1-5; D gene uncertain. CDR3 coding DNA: TGTGCCAGCAGTGTCGACATTGATGGACCCCAGCATTTT. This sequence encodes CASSVDIDGPQHF.